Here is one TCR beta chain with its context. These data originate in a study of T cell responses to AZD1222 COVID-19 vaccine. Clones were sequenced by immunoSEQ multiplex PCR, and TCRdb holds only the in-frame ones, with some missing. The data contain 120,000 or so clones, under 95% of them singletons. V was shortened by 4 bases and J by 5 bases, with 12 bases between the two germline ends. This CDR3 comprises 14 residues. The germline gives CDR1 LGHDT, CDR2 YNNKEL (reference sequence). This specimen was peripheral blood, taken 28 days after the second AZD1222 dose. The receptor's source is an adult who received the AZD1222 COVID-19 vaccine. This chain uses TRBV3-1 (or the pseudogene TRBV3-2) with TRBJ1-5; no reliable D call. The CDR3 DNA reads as TGTGCCAGCAGCCCACCGGGAGTGGATCAGCCCCAGCATTTT. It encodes CASSPPGVDQPQHF.